This TCR beta chain was captured in a study of human T cells and chemical hapten exposure. The overall study: From small differences in pooled library volume came most of the variation in per-sample TCR yields. General study findings and limits: Sensitizing with DPC caused no change in TCRs above 1 in 1000 frequency.

Per germline, CDR1 MNHEY and CDR2 SMNVEV (reference sequence). The trim removed 5 bases at V and 0 bases at J, leaving 6 bases unmatched. This CDR3 spans 16 amino acids. The library attached unique molecular identifiers to individual cDNA molecules. Methods used by the authors: Sampled TCR counts reached a median of approximately 100,000 per sample, with values ranging from about 20,000 to 750,000. Using its own MiXCR run on the 5' RACE reads, TCRdb lists one record per CDR3 protein. None of the V and J calls come from the authors' own analysis; TCRdb made them. The sample includes 110,000 or so distinct CDR3 sequences, around a fifth of them seen just once. It was unfractionated whole blood from which total RNA was extracted. To note about this clonotype: No antigen is known for it.

The genes are TRBV27 and TRBJ2-2; 7 nucleotides line up with TRBD1. The clonotype was recovered from a human donor in good health. The CDR3 protein is CASSASGTANTGELFF. The CDR3 nucleotides are TGTGCCAGCAGTGCATCTGGGACAGCGAACACCGGGGAGCTGTTTTTT.